A selection of T cell receptor beta chains follows, all from one sample in a study of T-cell reconstitution after alpha-beta-depleted transplantation in children. TCRdb itself ran the PCR reads through MiXCR, one entry per CDR3 protein. Found here are a few hundred thousand distinct CDR3 sequences, roughly 22% of them singletons; the top ten hold 3.8%. Here the sequenced sample was PBMCs from the stem cell graft donor, taken from the stem cell graft. These receptors were collected from a human donor who donated a stem cell graft to a child with acute myeloid leukemia. Both conserved end residues are part of each CDR3. Each record gives: D gene, V gene, CDR3 protein. The D gene is left open where the match is weak.

>TRBD1|TRBV28
CASSRDRVLGNEQFF
>-|TRBV27
CASSFTSLHEQYF
>-|TRBV6-1
CASRRTMNTEAFF
>-|TRBV20-1
CSARPTFNEQFF
>TRBD2|TRBV7-3
CASSPSAGLTGEQFF
>-|TRBV7-2
CASSSPGVSSYEQYF
>TRBD2|TRBV29-1
CSVGGGRVGNEQFF
>TRBD1|TRBV20-1
CRVKGTGGDTEAFF
>TRBD2|TRBV5-1
CASSLEPSGSAEQFF
>TRBD2|TRBV20-1
CSASGLAVSSYNEQFF
>-|TRBV6-1
CASSLINKRANTGELFF
>-|TRBV20-1
CSATPRAVAGNTIYF
>TRBD2|TRBV20-1
CSARAPGLAGALTRNEQFF
>-|TRBV27
CASSLAGTRSYEQYF
>-|TRBV27
CASSATRTADYEQYF
>-|TRBV12-3/TRBV12-4
CASSSQRREQFF
>-|TRBV12-3/TRBV12-4
CASLLGASPLHF
>-|TRBV10-3
CAITPLDGTGELFF
>-|TRBV6-1
CASSSGGPPETQYF
>-|TRBV7-2
CASSLVAGRSNEQFF
>-|TRBV21-1
CASSKGTGKATGELFF
>-|TRBV20-1
CSARAPSQETQYF
>TRBD1|TRBV28
CASSITGVSNQPQHF
>-|TRBV7-9
CASSPGRGDGELFF
>-|TRBV20-1
CSAPRDGNTEAFF
>-|TRBV29-1
CSVLRVPTDTQYF
>-|TRBV13
CASSLGHRKKYF
>-|TRBV4-1
CASSQSGSGFYEQYF
>-|TRBV6-4
CASSDWPDNEQFF
>TRBD1|TRBV10-3
CAISESLDRGSDTQYF
>TRBD2|TRBV3-1
CASSQDLGAGGYNEQFF
>-|TRBV29-1
CSVGGKSNTEAFF
>-|TRBV28
CASSLWPGTNYEQYF
>-|TRBV13
CASSLSTPGGGQPQHF
>-|TRBV11-2
CASSLDGQGASGANVLTF
>-|TRBV24-1
CATSDRDTVGLYEQYF
>TRBD1|TRBV7-3
CASSRNAGGTEAFF
>-|TRBV20-1
CSASSDRFGEKLFF
>-|TRBV29-1
CSVQGKTRTVNTEAFF
>-|TRBV9
CASSEERGSYEQYF
>TRBD1|TRBV27
CASSRQGGYEQYF
>-|TRBV11-2
CASSLDYSYNEQFF
>-|TRBV28
CASSSSYGSSVTYEQYF
>-|TRBV21-1
CASSGRAVSDRGLDEQFF
>-|TRBV21-1
CASSKVEGSYEQYF
>-|TRBV12-3/TRBV12-4
CASTLSAGYNEQFF
>TRBD1|TRBV7-3
CASSTQGGYNEQFF
>-|TRBV7-2
CASSLSGVTYNEQFF
>TRBD2|TRBV4-2
CASSQLLAGVADTQYF
>-|TRBV28
CASSLSVGLGAVDQPQHF
>TRBD2|TRBV10-3
CAISPGLAGERETQYF
>TRBD2|TRBV29-1
CSVETGTSDYYEQYF
>-|TRBV5-1
CASSLEGVLEGEQYF